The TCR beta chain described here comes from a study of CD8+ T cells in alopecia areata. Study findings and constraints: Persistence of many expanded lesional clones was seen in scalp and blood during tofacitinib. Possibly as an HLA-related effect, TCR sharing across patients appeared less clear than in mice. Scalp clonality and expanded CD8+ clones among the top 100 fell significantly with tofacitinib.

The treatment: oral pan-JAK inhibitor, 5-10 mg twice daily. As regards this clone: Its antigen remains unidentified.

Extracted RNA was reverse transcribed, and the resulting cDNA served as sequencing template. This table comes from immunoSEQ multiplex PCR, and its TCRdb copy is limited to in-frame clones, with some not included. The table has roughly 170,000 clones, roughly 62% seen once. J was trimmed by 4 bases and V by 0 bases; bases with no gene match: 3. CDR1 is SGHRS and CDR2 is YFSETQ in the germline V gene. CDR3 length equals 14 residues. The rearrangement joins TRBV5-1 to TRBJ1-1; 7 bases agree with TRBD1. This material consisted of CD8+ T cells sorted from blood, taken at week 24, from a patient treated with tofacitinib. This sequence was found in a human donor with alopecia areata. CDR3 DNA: TGCGCCAGCAGCTTGGGAGGGGGCCTCACTGAAGCTTTCTTT. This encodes CASSLGGGLTEAFF.